What follows is one T cell receptor beta chain and its context. This sample was taken from a study of T-cell reconstitution after alpha-beta-depleted transplantation in children. The TCRbeta library incorporated unique molecular identifiers. One entry per CDR3 protein, called by TCRdb with MiXCR from the PCR reads. The table records 400,000 to 500,000 distinct CDR3 sequences, 11% of them present only once. Germline CDR1 and CDR2: SGHRS and YFSETQ. V was pared by 2 bases and J by 1 base, with 5 bases of the junction left unmatched. This CDR3 has 15 amino acids. The specimen was PBMCs from the stem cell graft donor, collected from the stem cell graft. The receptor was isolated from a human donor who donated a stem cell graft to a child with acute myeloid leukemia. The rearrangement links TRBV5-1 to TRBJ2-5; 7 bases align to TRBD1. The CDR3 here is CASSFFTGAQETQYF. In DNA form, the CDR3 reads TGCGCCAGCAGCTTCTTTACAGGGGCCCAAGAGACCCAGTACTTC.